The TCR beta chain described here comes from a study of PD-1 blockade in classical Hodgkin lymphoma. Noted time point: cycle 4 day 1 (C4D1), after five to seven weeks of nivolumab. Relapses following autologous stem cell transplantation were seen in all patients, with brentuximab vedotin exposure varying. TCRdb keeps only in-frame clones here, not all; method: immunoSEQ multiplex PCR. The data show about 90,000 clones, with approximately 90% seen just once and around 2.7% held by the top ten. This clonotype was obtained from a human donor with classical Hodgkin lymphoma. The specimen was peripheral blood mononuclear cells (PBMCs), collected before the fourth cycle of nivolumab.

The CDR3 spells CARGTSEYNEQFF. The CDR3 bases are TGTGCCAGAGGGACTAGCGAGTACAATGAGCAGTTCTTC. The chain combines TRBV2 with TRBJ2-1; 10 positions match TRBD2. CDR1 is SNHLY, CDR2 FYNNEI, per germline. The CDR3 extends over 13 amino acids. Trimming removed 9 bases from V and 4 bases from J; junction bases left unmatched: 3.